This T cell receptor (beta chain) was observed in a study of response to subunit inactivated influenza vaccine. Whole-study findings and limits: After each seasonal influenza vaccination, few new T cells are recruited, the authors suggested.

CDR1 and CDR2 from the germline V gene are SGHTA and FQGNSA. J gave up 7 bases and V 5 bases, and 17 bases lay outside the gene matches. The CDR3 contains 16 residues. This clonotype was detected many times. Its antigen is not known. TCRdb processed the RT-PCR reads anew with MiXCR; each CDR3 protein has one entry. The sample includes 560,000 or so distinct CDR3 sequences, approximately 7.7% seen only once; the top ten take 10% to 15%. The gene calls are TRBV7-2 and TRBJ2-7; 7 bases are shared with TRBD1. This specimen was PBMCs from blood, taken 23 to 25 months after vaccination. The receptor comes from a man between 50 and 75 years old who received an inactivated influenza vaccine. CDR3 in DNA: TGTGCCAGCAGCCTACTATCCAGGACAGGTACGGGGGAGCAGTACTTC. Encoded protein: CASSLLSRTGTGEQYF.